This TCR beta chain was sequenced in a study of CD8 T cells in ankylosing spondylitis. A quantitative 5'-RACE method, one with molecular barcodes, was used to make TCR beta libraries. TCRdb used MiXCR to reprocess the 5' RACE reads, holding one entry per CDR3 protein. Of 350,000 to 450,000 distinct CDR3 sequences in the sample, 20% were seen once. With regard to this clonotype: What it recognizes is unknown.

Per germline, CDR1 KGHDR and CDR2 SFDVKD. This CDR3 has 16 residues. V was pared by 4 bases and J by 3 bases, with 15 bases between. Study-wide points: In ankylosing spondylitis blood, a motif of seven or eight highly homologous TCR beta variants appeared characteristic.

The genes are TRBV24-1 and TRBJ2-1, with a weak D call TRBD2 (5 bases). Sequenced material: blood, either unsorted or a sorted T cell fraction (not recorded which). The receptor comes from a male donor with ankylosing spondylitis or in good health (not recorded which). CDR3 sequence reads: CATSDPERGNYNEQFF. CDR3 DNA sequence: TGTGCCACCAGTGACCCGGAACGGGGTAACTACAATGAGCAGTTCTTC.